This T cell receptor (beta chain) was sequenced in a study of blood T cells in healthy people across ages. Overall study context: Per two T cells, template switching captured roughly one barcoded beta molecule.

A second about 6 to 12 cycle PCR used barcoded and J-beta primers. Each cDNA molecule was tagged by a template-switch adaptor with 12 random nucleotides. TCRdb re-analysed the 5' RACE reads in MiXCR, keeping a single row per CDR3 protein. The sample contains about a million distinct CDR3 sequences, 40% to 60% of which appear only once. Study-wide points: Older age coincided with a roughly linear decline in TCR beta diversity per million T cells. Long-lived donors carried more naive CD4+ cells and greater diversity than aged donors.

This clonotype was counted many times. No antigen is known for it. Germline values: CDR1 KGHSH, CDR2 LQKENI. The trim removed 8 bases at V and 2 bases at J, leaving 9 bases unmatched. This CDR3 contains 15 residues. Specimen: blood. This rearrangement joins TRBV18 to TRBJ2-7; 10 nucleotides match TRBD1. This TCR came from a young man in good health. For the CDR3, the DNA is TGTGCCAGCAGTCCCCCCGGACAGGGGGCCTACGAGCAGTACTTC. Its protein product is CASSPPGQGAYEQYF.